A selection of T cell receptor beta chains follows, all from one sample in a study of blood T cell repertoires in COVID-19. Here immunoSEQ multiplex PCR was the method, and the copy in TCRdb shows in-frame clones only, minus some. The table records about 400,000 clones, approximately 87% of them present only once. Sample: PBMCs or T cells enriched from blood (not recorded which). All receptors come from a woman in her fifties or sixties who had recovered from COVID-19. CDR3s include the opening cysteine and the closing phenylalanine or tryptophan. The order of the fields is D gene, J gene, clone size, V gene, CDR3 protein, CDR3 DNA. D genes are given only for firm matches. Clone size is shown for a subset of rows, as once, few, many or a class of expanded clone.

D gene: -; J gene: TRBJ1-1; clone size: -; V gene: TRBV29-1; CDR3 protein: CSVEGRDTEAFF; CDR3 DNA: TGCAGCGTTGAAGGGAGGGACACTGAAGCTTTCTTT
D gene: -; J gene: TRBJ2-7; clone size: -; V gene: TRBV28; CDR3 protein: CASSHPLGAGSYEQYF; CDR3 DNA: TGTGCCAGCAGTCACCCTCTGGGAGCGGGCTCCTACGAGCAGTACTTC
D gene: -; J gene: TRBJ2-1; clone size: -; V gene: TRBV5-8; CDR3 protein: CASSKTDTYNEQFF; CDR3 DNA: TGTGCCAGCAGCAAGACAGATACATACAATGAGCAGTTCTTC
D gene: -; J gene: TRBJ1-6; clone size: few; V gene: TRBV29-1; CDR3 protein: CSVGLVGGPLHF; CDR3 DNA: TGCAGCGTTGGCCTAGTCGGGGGGCCCCTCCACTTT
D gene: -; J gene: TRBJ2-7; clone size: -; V gene: TRBV7-9; CDR3 protein: CASSSPGSYEQYF; CDR3 DNA: TGTGCCAGCAGCTCGCCCGGGAGCTACGAGCAGTACTTC
D gene: TRBD2; J gene: TRBJ2-4; clone size: -; V gene: TRBV6-5; CDR3 protein: CASSPHSGGNIQYF; CDR3 DNA: TGTGCCAGCAGTCCCCATAGCGGGGGAAACATTCAGTACTTC
D gene: -; J gene: TRBJ1-3; clone size: -; V gene: TRBV6-5; CDR3 protein: CASSYSRRAGNTIYF; CDR3 DNA: TGTGCCAGCAGTTACTCGAGGAGGGCTGGAAACACCATATATTTT
D gene: TRBD1; J gene: TRBJ1-6; clone size: -; V gene: TRBV30; CDR3 protein: CARMGQPNSPLHF; CDR3 DNA: TGTGCCCGAATGGGACAGCCTAATTCACCCCTCCACTTT
D gene: TRBD1; J gene: TRBJ1-2; clone size: -; V gene: TRBV3-1/TRBV3-2; CDR3 protein: CASSRTMTGNYGYTF; CDR3 DNA: TGTGCCAGCAGCCGCACTATGACAGGGAACTATGGCTACACCTTC
D gene: TRBD2; J gene: TRBJ2-2; clone size: once; V gene: TRBV28; CDR3 protein: CASSSRHGLAGDLANTGELFF; CDR3 DNA: TGTGCCAGCAGTTCCCGACATGGACTAGCGGGGGACCTCGCGAACACCGGGGAGCTGTTTTTT